This T cell receptor beta chain was documented in a study of early stage breast cancer tumors. Using immunoSEQ multiplex PCR, the repertoire was profiled, and TCRdb retains in-frame clones only, with some absent. The data hold about 53,000 clones, with about nine tenths observed a single time. Germline V CDR1 and CDR2: LNHDA, SQIVND (reference sequence). The germline V and J ends were trimmed by 2 bases and 5 bases, with 10 bases remaining between them. This CDR3 is built from 13 residues. V and J are TRBV19 and TRBJ2-7, with a tentative D call TRBD2 (6 bases). Sequencing was done on a sample of blood. The sequence was collected from a person aged 70 to 85 with breast cancer. CDR3 sequence (DNA): TGTGCCAGTAGTATAACGGGAGCACACGAGCAGTACTTC. As protein: CASSITGAHEQYF.